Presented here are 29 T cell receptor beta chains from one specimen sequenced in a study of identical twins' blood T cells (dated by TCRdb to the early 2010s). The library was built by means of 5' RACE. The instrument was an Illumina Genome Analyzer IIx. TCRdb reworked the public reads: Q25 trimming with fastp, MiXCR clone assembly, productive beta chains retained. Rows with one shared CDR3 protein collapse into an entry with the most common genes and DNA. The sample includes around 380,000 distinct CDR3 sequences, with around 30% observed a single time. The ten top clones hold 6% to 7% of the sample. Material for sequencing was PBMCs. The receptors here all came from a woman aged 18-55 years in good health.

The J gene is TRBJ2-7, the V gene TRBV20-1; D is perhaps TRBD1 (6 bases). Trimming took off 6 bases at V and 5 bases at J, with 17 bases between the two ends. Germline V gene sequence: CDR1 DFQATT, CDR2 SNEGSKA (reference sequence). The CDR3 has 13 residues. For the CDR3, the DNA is TGCAGTGCCGATGCAGGGGCCCTCCACGAGCAGTACTTC. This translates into CSADAGALHEQYF.

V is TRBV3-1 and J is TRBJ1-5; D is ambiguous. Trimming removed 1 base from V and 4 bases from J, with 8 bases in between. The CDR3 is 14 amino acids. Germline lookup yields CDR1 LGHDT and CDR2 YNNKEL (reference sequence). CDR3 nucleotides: TGTGCCAGCAGCCAAGGGTGGCAAAATCAGCCCCAGCATTTT. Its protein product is CASSQGWQNQPQHF.

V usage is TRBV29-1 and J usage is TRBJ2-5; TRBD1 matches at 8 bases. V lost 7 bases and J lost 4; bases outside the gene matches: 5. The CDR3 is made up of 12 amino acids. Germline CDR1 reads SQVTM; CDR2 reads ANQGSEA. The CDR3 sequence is CSAIDRGETQYF. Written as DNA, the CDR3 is TGCAGCGCAATCGACAGGGGAGAGACCCAGTACTTC.

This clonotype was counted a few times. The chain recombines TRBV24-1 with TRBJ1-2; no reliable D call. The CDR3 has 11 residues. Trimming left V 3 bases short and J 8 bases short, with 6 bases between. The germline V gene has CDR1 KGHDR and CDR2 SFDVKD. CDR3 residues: CATSDPSGYTF. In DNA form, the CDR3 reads TGTGCCACCAGTGATCCTTCGGGCTACACCTTC.

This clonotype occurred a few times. The CDR3: CASSTAGTSNYGYTF. The CDR3 DNA sequence: TGTGCCAGTAGTACCGCAGGGACAAGTAACTATGGCTACACCTTC. The V gene is TRBV19, the J gene TRBJ1-2, with a possible D match to TRBD1 (6 bases). The CDR3 has 15 residues. Per germline, CDR1 LNHDA and CDR2 SQIVND (reference sequence). With 4 bases removed from V and 1 base from J, the gap between germline ends came to 13 bases. Based on the CDR3 plus reference TRBV19 and TRBJ1-2, the full variable domain is DGGITQSPKYLFRKEGQNVTLSCEQNLNHDAMYWYRQDPGQGLRLIYYSQIVNDFQKGDIAEGYSVSREKKESFPLTVTSAQKNPTAFYLCASSTAGTSNYGYTFGSGTRLTVV.

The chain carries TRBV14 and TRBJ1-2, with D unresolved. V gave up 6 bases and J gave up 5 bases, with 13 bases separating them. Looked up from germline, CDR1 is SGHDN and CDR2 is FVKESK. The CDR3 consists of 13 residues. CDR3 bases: TGTGCCAGCAGTTATATAAGGCCTTATGGCTACACCTTC. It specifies CASSYIRPYGYTF.

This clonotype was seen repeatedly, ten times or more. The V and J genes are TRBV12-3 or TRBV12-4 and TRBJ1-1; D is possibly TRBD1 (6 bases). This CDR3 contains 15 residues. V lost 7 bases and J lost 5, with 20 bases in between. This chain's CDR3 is CASKASRGRLTEAFF. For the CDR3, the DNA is TGTGCCAGCAAAGCAAGCCGGGGGCGGTTGACTGAAGCTTTCTTT.

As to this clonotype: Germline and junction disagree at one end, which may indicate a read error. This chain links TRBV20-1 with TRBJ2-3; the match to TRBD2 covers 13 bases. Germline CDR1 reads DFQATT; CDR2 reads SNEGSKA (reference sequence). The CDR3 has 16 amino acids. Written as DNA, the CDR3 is TGCAGTGCTAGAGATGGGACTAGCGGGATCACAGGTACGCAGTATTTT. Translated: CSARDGTSGITGTQYF.

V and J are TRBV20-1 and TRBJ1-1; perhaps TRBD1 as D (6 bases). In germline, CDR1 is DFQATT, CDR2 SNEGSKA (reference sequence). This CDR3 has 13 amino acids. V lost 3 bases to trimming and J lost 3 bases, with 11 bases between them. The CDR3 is CSASAGAYTEAFF. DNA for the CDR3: TGCAGTGCTAGTGCAGGGGCGTACACTGAAGCTTTCTTT.

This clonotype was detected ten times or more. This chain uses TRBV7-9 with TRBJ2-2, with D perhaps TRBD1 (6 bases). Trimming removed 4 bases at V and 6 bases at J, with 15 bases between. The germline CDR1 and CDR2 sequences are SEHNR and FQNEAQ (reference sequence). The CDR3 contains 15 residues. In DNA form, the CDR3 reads TGTGCCAGCAGCTCCCCCACAACAGGGTCCGGGGAGCTGTTTTTT. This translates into CASSSPTTGSGELFF. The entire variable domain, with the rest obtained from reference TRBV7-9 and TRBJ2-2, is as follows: DTGVSQNPRHKITKRGQNVTFRCDPISEHNRLYWYRQTLGQGPEFLTYFQNEAQLEKSRLLSDRFSAERPKGSFSTLEIQRTEQGDSAMYLCASSSPTTGSGELFFGEGSRLTVL.

The CDR3 spells CASSFNPGQGNTEAFF. The CDR3 region has the DNA TGCGCCAGCAGTTTTAATCCGGGACAGGGGAACACTGAAGCTTTCTTT. This rearrangement joins TRBV5-1 to TRBJ1-1, with TRBD1 matching 9 bases. CDR1 is SGHRS, CDR2 YFSETQ, per germline. CDR3 length: 16 amino acids. V lost 5 bases to trimming and J lost 1 base; unmatched junction nucleotides: 9.

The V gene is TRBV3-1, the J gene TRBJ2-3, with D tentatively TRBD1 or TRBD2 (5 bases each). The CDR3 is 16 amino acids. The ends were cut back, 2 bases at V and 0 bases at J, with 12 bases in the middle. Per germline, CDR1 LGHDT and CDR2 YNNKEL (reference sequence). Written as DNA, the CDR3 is TGTGCCAGCAGCCAATTCCGGGACCCCAGCACAGATACGCAGTATTTT. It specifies CASSQFRDPSTDTQYF.

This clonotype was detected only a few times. This chain's CDR3 is CASSLGLAGRETQYF. CDR3 DNA sequence: TGTGCCAGCAGCTTAGGACTAGCGGGGAGAGAGACCCAGTACTTC. This chain links TRBV11-2 with TRBJ2-5, with TRBD2 matching over 11 bases. The germline CDR1 and CDR2 sequences are SGHAT and FQNNGV. Trimming took 1 base from V and 4 from J; bases not matched to a gene: 2. The CDR3 loop spans 15 amino acids.

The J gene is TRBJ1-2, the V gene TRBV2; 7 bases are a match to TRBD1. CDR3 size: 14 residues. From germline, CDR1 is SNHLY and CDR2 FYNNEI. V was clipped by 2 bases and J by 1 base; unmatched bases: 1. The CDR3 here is CASSENRGNYGYTF. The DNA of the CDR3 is TGTGCCAGCAGTGAAAACAGGGGTAACTATGGCTACACCTTC.

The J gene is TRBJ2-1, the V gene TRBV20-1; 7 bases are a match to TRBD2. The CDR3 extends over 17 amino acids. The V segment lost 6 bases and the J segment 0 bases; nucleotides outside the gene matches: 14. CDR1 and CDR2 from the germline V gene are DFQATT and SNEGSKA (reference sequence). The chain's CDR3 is CSAARRTRRYSYNEQFF. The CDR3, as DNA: TGCAGTGCGGCCCGACGGACTAGACGATACTCCTACAATGAGCAGTTCTTC.

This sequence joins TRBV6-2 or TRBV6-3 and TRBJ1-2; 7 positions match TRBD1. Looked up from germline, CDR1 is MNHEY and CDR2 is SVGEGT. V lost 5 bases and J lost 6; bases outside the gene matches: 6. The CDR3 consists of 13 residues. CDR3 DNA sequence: TGTGCCAGCAGTGGGACAGTGCCCCATGGCTACACCTTC. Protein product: CASSGTVPHGYTF.

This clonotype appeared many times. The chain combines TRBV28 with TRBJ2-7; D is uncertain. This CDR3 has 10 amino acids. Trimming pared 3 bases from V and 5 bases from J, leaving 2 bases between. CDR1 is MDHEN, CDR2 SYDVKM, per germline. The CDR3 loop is CASSLDEQYF. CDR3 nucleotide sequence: TGTGCCAGCAGTTTGGACGAGCAGTACTTC. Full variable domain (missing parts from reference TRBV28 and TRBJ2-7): DVKVTQSSRYLVKRTGEKVFLECVQDMDHENMFWYRQDPGLGLRLIYFSYDVKMKEKGDIPEGYSVSREKKERFSLILESASTNQTSMYLCASSLDEQYFGPGTRLTVT.

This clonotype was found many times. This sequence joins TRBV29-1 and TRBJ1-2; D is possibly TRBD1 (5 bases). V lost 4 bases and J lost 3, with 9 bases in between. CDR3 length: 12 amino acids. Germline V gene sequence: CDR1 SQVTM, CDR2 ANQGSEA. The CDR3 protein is CSVGGAHYGYTF. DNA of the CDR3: TGCAGCGTTGGAGGGGCCCACTATGGCTACACCTTC.

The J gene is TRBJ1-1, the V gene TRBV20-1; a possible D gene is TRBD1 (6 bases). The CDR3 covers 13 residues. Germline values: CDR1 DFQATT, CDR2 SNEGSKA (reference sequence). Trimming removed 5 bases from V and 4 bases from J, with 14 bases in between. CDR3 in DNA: TGCAGTGCTCTGAGGGGGGGGGGCACTGAAGCTTTCTTT. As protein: CSALRGGGTEAFF.

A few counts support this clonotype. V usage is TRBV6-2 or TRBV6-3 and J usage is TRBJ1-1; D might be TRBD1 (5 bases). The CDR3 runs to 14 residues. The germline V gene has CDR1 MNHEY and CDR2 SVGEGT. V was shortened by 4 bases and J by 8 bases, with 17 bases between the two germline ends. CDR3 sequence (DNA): TGTGCCAGCAGTTCGACACTCCAGGGATACGAAGCTTTCTTT. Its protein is CASSSTLQGYEAFF.

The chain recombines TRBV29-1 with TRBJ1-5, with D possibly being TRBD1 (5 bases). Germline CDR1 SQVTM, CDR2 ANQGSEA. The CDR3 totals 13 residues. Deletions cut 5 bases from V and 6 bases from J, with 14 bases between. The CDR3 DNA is TGCAGCGTTCGCGGTCCCGGGGCTCAGCCCCAGCATTTT. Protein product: CSVRGPGAQPQHF.

The CDR3 spells CASSLVSATRNEQYF. DNA of the CDR3: TGCGCCAGCAGCTTGGTGTCTGCAACAAGGAACGAGCAGTACTTC. This rearrangement joins TRBV5-1 to TRBJ2-7; no clear D. The CDR3 loop spans 15 amino acids. Germline-derived CDR1 and CDR2 are SGHRS and YFSETQ. V lost 0 bases to trimming and J lost 5 bases, with 15 bases between them.

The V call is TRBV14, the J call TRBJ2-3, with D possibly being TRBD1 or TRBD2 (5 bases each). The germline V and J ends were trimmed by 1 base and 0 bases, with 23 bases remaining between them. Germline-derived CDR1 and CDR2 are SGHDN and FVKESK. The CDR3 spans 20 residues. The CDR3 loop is CASSQGTGRNWGISTDTQYF. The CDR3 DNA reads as TGTGCCAGCAGCCAAGGAACCGGCCGTAATTGGGGGATTAGCACAGATACGCAGTATTTT.

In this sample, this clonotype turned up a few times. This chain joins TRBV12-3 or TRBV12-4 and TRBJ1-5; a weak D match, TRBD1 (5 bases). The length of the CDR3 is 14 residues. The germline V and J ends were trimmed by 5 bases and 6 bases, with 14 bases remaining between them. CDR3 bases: TGTGCCAGCAGTGATACAGGAATCCGTCAGCCCCAGCATTTT. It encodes CASSDTGIRQPQHF.

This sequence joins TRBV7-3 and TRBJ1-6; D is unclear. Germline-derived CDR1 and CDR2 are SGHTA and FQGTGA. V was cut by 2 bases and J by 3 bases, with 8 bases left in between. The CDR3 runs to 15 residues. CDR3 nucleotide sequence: TGTGCCAGCAGCTTAGGACCGCGCTATAATTCACCCCTCCACTTT. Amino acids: CASSLGPRYNSPLHF.

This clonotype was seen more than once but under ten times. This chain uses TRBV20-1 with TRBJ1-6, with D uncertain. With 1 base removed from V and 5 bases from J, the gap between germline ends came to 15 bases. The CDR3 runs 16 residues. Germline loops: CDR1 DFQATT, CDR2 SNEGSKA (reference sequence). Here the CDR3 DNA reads TGCAGTGCTAGAGTTTTGGAGAACAGCCATAATTCACCCCTCCACTTT. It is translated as CSARVLENSHNSPLHF.

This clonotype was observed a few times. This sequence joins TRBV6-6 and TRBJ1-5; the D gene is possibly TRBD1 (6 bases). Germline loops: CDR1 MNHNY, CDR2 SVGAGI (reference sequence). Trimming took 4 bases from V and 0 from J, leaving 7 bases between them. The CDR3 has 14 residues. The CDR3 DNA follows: TGTGCCAGCAGTTCCAGGGGTAGCAATCAGCCCCAGCATTTT. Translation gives CASSSRGSNQPQHF.

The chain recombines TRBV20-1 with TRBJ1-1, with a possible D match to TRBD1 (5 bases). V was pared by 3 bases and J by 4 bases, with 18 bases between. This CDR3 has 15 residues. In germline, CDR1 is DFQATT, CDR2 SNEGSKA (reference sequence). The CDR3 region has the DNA TGCAGTGCTAGGGGACCGACAAGGCTCAGCACTGAAGCTTTCTTT. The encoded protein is CSARGPTRLSTEAFF.

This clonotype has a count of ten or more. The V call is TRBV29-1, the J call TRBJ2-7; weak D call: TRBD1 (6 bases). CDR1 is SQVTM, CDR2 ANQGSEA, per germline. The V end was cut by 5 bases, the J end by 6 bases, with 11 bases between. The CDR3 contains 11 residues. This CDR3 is CSVLGGSEQYF. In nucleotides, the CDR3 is TGCAGCGTTCTAGGGGGTTCCGAGCAGTACTTC.